This T cell receptor (beta chain) was identified in a study of blood T cell repertoires in COVID-19. On the study more broadly: T cells, B-cell-depleted T cells, or PBMCs provided the cDNA or gDNA that served as material.

As handled by the study authors: Estimates of nucleated cell counts were drawn from the amplification of reference gene primers. TCRdb keeps only in-frame clones here, not all; method: immunoSEQ multiplex PCR. That table supplies the V and J calls and clone size; D and trimming were determined from the DNA. Among some 60,000 clones listed, 90% were seen once. V was clipped by 6 bases and J by 2 bases; unmatched bases: 7. Germline CDR1 SNHLY, CDR2 FYNNEI. CDR3 size: 15 residues. The chain carries TRBV2 and TRBJ2-3, with TRBD2 matching 8 bases. Sequencing was carried out using peripheral blood. The TCR sequence derives from a man in his 60s with acute or convalescent COVID-19. CDR3 protein: CASSRGGDLTDTQYF. CDR3 bases: TGTGCCAGCAGCCGGGGGGGGGATCTCACAGATACGCAGTATTTT.